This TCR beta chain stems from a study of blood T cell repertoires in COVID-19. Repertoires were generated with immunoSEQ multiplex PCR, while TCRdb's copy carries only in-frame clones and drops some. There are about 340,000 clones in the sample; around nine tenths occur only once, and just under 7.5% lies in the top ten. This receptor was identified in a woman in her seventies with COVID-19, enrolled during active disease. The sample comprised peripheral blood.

CDR3 DNA sequence: TGTGCCAGCAAACAGGGCCCCGAAAAACTGTTTTTT. It is translated as CASKQGPEKLFF. The chain couples TRBV2 to TRBJ1-4, with D maybe TRBD1 (6 bases). Trimming removed 7 bases at V and 8 bases at J, with 11 bases between. CDR3 length: 12 amino acids. Germline V CDR1 and CDR2: SNHLY, FYNNEI.